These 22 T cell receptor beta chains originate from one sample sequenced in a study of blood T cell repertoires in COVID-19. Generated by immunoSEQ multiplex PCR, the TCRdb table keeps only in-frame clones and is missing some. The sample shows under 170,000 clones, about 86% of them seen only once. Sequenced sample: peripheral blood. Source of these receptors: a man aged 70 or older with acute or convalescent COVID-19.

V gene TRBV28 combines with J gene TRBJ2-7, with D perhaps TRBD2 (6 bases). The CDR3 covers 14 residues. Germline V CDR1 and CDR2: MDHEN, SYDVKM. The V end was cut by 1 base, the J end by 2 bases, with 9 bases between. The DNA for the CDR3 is TGTGCCAGCAGTTTATCGGAGGGAACCTACGAGCAGTACTTC. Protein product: CASSLSEGTYEQYF. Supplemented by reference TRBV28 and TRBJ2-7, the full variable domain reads DVKVTQSSRYLVKRTGEKVFLECVQDMDHENMFWYRQDPGLGLRLIYFSYDVKMKEKGDIPEGYSVSREKKERFSLILESASTNQTSMYLCASSLSEGTYEQYFGPGTRLTVT.

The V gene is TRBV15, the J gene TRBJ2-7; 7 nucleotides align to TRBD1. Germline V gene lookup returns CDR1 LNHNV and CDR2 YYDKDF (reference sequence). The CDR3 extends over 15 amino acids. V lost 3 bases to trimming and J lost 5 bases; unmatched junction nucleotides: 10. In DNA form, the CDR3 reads TGTGCCACCAGCAGGCTGAGACAGGGTGGGGACGAGCAGTACTTC. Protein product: CATSRLRQGGDEQYF.

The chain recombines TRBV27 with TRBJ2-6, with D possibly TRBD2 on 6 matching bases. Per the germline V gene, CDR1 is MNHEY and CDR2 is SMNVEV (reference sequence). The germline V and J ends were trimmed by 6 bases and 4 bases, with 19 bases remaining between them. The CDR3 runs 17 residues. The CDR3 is CASSAGLSPAGANVLTF. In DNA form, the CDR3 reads TGTGCCAGCAGCGCGGGACTCTCCCCGGCGGGGGCCAACGTCCTGACTTTC.

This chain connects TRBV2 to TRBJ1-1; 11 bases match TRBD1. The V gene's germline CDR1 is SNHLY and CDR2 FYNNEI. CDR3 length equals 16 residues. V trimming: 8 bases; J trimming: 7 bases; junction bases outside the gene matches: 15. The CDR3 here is CASSLGGGQGAGEAFF. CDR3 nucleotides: TGTGCCAGCTCCCTGGGCGGTGGACAGGGGGCTGGTGAAGCTTTCTTT.

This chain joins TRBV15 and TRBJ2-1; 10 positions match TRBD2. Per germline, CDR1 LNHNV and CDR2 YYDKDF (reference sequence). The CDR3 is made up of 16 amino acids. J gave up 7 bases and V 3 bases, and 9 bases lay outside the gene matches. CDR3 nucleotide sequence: TGTGCCACCAGCAGGGTTAGCGGGAGGTATTGGAATGAGCAGTTCTTC. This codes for CATSRVSGRYWNEQFF. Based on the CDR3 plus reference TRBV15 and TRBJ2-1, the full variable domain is DAMVIQNPRYQVTQFGKPVTLSCSQTLNHNVMYWYQQKSSQAPKLLFHYYDKDFNNEADTPDNFQSRRPNTSFCFLDIRSPGLGDTAMYLCATSRVSGRYWNEQFFGPGTRLTVL.

The CDR3 nucleotides read TGTGCCAGCGCGCGGGAGGCACCTTACAATGAGCAGTTCTTC. It translates to CASAREAPYNEQFF. This rearrangement joins TRBV6-5 to TRBJ2-1; 8 bases are a match to TRBD2. J was trimmed by 4 bases and V by 8 bases; bases with no gene match: 7. Germline V lookup: CDR1 MNHEY, CDR2 SVGAGI. CDR3 size: 14 residues.

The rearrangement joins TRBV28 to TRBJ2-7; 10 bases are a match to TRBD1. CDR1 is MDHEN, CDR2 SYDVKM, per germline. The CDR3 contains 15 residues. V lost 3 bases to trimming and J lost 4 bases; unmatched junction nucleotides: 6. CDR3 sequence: CASSLGTGVIYEQYF. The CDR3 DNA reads TGTGCCAGCAGTTTGGGGACAGGGGTCATATACGAGCAGTACTTC.

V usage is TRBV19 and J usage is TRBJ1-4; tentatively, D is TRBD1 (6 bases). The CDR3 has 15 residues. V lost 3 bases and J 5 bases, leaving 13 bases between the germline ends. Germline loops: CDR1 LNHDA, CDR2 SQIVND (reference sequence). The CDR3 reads CASSMAGAGNEKLFF. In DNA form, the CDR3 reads TGTGCCAGTAGTATGGCGGGGGCCGGGAATGAAAAACTGTTTTTT.

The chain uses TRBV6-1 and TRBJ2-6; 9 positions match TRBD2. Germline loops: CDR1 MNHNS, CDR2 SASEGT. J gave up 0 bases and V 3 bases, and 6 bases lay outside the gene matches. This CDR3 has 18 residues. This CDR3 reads CASSEFLAGSSGANVLTF. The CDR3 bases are TGTGCCAGCAGTGAGTTTCTAGCGGGAAGCTCTGGGGCCAACGTCCTGACTTTC.

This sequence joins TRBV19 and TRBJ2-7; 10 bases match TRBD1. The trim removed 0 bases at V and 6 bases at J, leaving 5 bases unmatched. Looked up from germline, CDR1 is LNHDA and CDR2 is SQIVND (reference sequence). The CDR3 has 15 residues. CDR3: CASSIDRQGASEQYF. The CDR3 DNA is TGTGCCAGTAGTATAGATCGACAGGGGGCTAGCGAGCAGTACTTC.

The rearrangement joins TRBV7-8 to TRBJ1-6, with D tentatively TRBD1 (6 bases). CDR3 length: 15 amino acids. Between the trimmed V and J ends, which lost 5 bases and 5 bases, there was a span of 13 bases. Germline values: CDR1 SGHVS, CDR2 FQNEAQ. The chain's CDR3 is CASSRRQENNSPLHF. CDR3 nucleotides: TGTGCCAGCAGCCGCAGACAGGAGAATAATTCACCCCTCCACTTT.

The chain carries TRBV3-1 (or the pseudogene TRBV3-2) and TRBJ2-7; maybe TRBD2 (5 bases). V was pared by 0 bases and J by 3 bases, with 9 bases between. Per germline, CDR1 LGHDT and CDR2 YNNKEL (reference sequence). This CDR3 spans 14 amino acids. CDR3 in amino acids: CASSQDHSGYEQYF. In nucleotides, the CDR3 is TGTGCCAGCAGCCAAGATCACAGCGGCTACGAGCAGTACTTC.

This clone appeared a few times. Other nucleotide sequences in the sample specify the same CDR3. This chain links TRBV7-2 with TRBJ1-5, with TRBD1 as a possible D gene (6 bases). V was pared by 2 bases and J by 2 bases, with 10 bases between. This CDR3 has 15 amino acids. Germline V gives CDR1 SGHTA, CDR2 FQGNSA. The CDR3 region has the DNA TGTGCCAGCAGCTTAAGGGCAGGGGGCAATCAGCCCCAGCATTTT. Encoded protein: CASSLRAGGNQPQHF.

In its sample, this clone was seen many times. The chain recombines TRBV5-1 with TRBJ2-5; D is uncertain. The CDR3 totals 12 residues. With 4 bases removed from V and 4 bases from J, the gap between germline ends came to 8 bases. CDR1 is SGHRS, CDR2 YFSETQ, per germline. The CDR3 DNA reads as TGCGCCAGCAGCCGAAGAGGAGAGACCCAGTACTTC. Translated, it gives CASSRRGETQYF.

This CDR3 reads CASSPGQGHTEAFF. The CDR3 coding sequence is TGTGCCAGCAGCCCCGGACAGGGTCACACTGAAGCTTTCTTT. The chain recombines TRBV7-2 with TRBJ1-1, with 8 bases lining up with TRBD1. Trimming removed 5 bases from V and 3 bases from J; junction bases left unmatched: 5. The germline V gene has CDR1 SGHTA and CDR2 FQGNSA. The CDR3 spans 14 residues.

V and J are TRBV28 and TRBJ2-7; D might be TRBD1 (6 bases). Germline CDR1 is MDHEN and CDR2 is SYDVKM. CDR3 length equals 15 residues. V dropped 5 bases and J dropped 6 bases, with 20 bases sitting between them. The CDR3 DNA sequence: TGTGCCAGCAGTAATGGGACACCAGACGTGGGCGAGCAGTACTTC. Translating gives CASSNGTPDVGEQYF.

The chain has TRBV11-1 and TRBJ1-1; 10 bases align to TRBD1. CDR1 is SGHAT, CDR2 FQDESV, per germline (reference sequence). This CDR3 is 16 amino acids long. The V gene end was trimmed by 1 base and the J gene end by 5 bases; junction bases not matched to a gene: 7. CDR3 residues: CASSLGDGTGATEAFF. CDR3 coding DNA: TGTGCCAGCAGCTTAGGCGACGGGACAGGGGCAACTGAAGCTTTCTTT.

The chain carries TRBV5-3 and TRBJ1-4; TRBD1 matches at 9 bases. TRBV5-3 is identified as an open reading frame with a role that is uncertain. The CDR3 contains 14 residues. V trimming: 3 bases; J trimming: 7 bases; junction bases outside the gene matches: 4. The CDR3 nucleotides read TGTGCCAGAAGCTCGGACAGGGGCGTTGAAAAACTGTTTTTT. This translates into CARSSDRGVEKLFF.

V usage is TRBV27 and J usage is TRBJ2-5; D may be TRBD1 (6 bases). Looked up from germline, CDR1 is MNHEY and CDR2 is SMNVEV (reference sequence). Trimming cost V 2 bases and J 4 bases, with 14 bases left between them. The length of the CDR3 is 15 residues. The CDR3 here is CASSLGGGGLETQYF. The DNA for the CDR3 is TGTGCCAGCAGTTTAGGGGGTGGGGGCTTAGAGACCCAGTACTTC.

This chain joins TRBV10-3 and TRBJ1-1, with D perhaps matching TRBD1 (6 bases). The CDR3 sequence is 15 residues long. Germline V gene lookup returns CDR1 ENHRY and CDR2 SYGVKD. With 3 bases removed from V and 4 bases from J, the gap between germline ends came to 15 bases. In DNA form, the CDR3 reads TGTGCCATCAGTGACTTCAGGGGAGTGGGCACTGAAGCTTTCTTT. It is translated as CAISDFRGVGTEAFF.

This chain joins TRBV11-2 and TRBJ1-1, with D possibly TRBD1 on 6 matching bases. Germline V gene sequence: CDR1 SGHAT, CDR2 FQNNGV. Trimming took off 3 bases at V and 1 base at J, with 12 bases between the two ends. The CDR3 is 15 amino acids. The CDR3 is CASSFAGASNTEAFF. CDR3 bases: TGTGCCAGCAGCTTCGCAGGGGCTTCGAACACTGAAGCTTTCTTT. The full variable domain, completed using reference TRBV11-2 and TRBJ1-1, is EAGVAQSPRYKIIEKRQSVAFWCNPISGHATLYWYQQILGQGPKLLIQFQNNGVVDDSQLPKDRFSAERLKGVDSTLKIQPAKLEDSAVYLCASSFAGASNTEAFFGQGTRLTVV.

The CDR3 here is CASSFPGGEQYF. The CDR3 DNA reads TGTGCCAGCAGCTTCCCAGGGGGTGAGCAGTACTTC. The chain joins TRBV11-2 to TRBJ2-7, with 7 bases lining up with TRBD1. The CDR3 consists of 12 residues. Losses at the gene ends were 3 bases for V and 7 bases for J; bases not matched to a gene: 3. Germline V CDR1 and CDR2: SGHAT, FQNNGV.